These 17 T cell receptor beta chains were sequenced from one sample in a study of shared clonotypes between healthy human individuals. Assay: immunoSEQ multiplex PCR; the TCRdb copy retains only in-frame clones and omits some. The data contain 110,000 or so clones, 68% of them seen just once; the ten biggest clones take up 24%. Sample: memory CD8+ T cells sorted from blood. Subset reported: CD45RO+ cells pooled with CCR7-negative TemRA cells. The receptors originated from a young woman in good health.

CDR3 amino acids: CASSYRDRGYEQFF. CDR3 in DNA: TGTGCCAGCAGTTACCGGGACAGGGGGTATGAGCAGTTCTTC. The chain is built from TRBV6-5 and TRBJ2-1; 11 positions agree with TRBD1. The CDR3 covers 14 residues. With 2 bases clipped from V and 8 bases from J, the junction kept 2 bases outside the gene matches. The germline V gene encodes CDR1 MNHEY and CDR2 SVGAGI.

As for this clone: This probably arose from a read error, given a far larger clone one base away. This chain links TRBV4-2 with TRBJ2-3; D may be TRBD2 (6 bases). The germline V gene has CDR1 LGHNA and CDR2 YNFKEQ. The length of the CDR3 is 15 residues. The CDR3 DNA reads TGTGCCAGCAGCCAAGATTACGGGAGCACAGATGCGCAGTATTTT. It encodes CASSQDYGSTDAQYF.

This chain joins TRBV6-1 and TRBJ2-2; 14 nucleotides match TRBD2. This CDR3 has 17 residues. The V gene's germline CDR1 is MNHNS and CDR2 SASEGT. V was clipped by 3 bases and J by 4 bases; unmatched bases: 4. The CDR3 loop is CASSDEGLAGVTGELFF. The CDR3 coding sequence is TGTGCCAGCAGTGATGAGGGACTAGCGGGAGTCACCGGGGAGCTGTTTTTT.

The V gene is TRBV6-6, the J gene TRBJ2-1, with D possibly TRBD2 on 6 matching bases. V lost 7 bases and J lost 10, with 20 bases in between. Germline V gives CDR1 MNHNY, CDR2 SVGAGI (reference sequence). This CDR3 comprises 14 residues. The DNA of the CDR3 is TGTGCCAGCATCTCCGGGACTGGGGGGTGGGAGCAGTTCTTC. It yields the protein CASISGTGGWEQFF.

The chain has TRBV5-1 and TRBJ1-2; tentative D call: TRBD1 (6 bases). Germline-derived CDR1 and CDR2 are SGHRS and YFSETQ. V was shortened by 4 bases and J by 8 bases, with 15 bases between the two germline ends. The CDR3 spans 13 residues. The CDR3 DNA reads TGCGCCAGCAGCACCCGGACAGTGGGGGGCTACACCTTC. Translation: CASSTRTVGGYTF.

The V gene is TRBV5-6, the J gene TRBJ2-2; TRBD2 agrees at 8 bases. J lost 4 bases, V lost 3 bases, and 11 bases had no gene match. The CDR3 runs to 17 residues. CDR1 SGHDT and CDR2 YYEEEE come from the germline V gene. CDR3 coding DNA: TGTGCCAGCAGCTACTTAACGGGAGGGGATTTCACCGGGGAGCTGTTTTTT. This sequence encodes CASSYLTGGDFTGELFF.

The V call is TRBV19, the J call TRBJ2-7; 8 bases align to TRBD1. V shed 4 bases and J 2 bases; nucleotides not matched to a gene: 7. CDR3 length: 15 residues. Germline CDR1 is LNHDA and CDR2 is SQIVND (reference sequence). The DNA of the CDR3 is TGTGCCAGTAGTAGGGGGACAGGAGAAACCTACGAGCAGTACTTC. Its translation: CASSRGTGETYEQYF.

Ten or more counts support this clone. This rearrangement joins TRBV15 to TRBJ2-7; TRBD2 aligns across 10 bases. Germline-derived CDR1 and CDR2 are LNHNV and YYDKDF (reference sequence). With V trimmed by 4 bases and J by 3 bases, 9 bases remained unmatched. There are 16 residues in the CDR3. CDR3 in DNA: TGTGCCACCAGCATCCGGCTAGCGGGAGCCGACTACGAGCAGTACTTC. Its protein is CATSIRLAGADYEQYF.

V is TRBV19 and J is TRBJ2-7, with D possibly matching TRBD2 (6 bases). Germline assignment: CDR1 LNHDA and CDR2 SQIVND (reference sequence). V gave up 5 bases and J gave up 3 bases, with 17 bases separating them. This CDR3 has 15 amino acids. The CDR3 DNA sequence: TGTGCCAGTAGTCAGGACGGGACTTTTCACTACGAGCAGTACTTC. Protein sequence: CASSQDGTFHYEQYF. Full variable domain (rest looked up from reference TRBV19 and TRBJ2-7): DGGITQSPKYLFRKEGQNVTLSCEQNLNHDAMYWYRQDPGQGLRLIYYSQIVNDFQKGDIAEGYSVSREKKESFPLTVTSAQKNPTAFYLCASSQDGTFHYEQYFGPGTRLTVT.

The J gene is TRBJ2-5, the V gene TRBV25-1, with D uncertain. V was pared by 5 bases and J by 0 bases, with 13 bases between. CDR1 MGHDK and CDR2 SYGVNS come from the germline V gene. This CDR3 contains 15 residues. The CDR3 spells CASSNLDPNQETQYF. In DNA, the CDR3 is TGTGCCAGCAGTAACCTCGACCCGAACCAAGAGACCCAGTACTTC.

Here the CDR3 DNA reads TGTGCCAGCAGCGTAGAATCCATCGAGACAGATACGCAGTATTTT. Translating it yields CASSVESIETDTQYF. This chain connects TRBV9 to TRBJ2-3; D not certain. Germline CDR1 and CDR2: SGDLS and YYNGEE. Trimming stripped 0 bases from V and 3 bases from J, with 11 bases between. The CDR3 totals 15 residues.

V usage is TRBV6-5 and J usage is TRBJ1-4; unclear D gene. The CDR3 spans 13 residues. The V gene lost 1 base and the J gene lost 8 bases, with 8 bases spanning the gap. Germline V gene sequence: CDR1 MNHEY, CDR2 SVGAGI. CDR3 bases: TGTGCCAGCAGTTACTGGACTGGGGAAAAACTGTTTTTT. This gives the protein CASSYWTGEKLFF.

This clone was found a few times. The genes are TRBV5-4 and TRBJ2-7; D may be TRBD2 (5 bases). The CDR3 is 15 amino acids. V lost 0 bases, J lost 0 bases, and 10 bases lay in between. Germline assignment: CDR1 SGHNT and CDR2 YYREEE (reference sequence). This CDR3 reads CASSLVNRDSYEQYF. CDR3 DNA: TGTGCCAGCAGCTTGGTAAACCGGGACTCCTACGAGCAGTACTTC.

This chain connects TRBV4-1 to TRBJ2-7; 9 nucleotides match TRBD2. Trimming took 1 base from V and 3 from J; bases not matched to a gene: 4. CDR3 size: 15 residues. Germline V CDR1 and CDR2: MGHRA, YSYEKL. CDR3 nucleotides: TGCGCCAGCAGCCAAGTCGGGACTAGCTTCTACGAGCAGTACTTC. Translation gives CASSQVGTSFYEQYF.

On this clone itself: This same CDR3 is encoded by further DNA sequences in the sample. This chain's CDR3 is CASSELETQYF. The CDR3 coding sequence is TGTGCCAGCAGCGAATTAGAGACCCAGTACTTC. V usage is TRBV2 and J usage is TRBJ2-5, with no clear D. The germline V and J ends were trimmed by 6 bases and 4 bases, with 6 bases remaining between them. The CDR3 is made up of 11 amino acids. Germline V gene lookup returns CDR1 SNHLY and CDR2 FYNNEI.

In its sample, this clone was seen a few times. In DNA, the CDR3 is TGTGCCAGCAGGGGGGACAGTGAAGCTTTCTTT. Encoded protein: CASRGDSEAFF. The gene calls are TRBV28 and TRBJ1-1; 7 bases line up with TRBD1. The CDR3 covers 11 residues. Trimming cost V 6 bases and J 7 bases; bases outside gene matches: 2. Germline V gene lookup returns CDR1 MDHEN and CDR2 SYDVKM.

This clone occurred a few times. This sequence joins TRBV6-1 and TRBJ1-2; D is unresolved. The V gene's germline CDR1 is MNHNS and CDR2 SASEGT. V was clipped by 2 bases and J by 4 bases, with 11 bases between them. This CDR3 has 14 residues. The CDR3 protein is CASSEIRASYGYTF. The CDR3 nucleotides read TGTGCCAGCAGTGAAATAAGGGCCTCCTATGGCTACACCTTC.